Listed below are T cell receptor beta chains from one sample, sequenced in a study of T cells in Graves' hyperthyroidism and ophthalmopathy. TCRdb recomputed calls from the multiplex PCR reads with MiXCR, one row per CDR3 protein. The table has about 290,000 distinct CDR3 sequences, over 15% seen once. Sequenced: blood. The origin of the receptors is a man aged 25-45 years with Graves' hyperthyroidism. CDR3s include the opening cysteine and the closing phenylalanine or tryptophan. Fields, in order: J gene, clone size, CDR3 length, V gene, D gene, CDR3 DNA, CDR3 protein. D genes are given only for firm matches. Clone size appears in some rows only: once, few, many, or a class for an expanded clone.

j_call: TRBJ2-3; clone_size: few; cdr3_length: 15; v_call: TRBV10-3; d_call: TRBD2; cdr3_nt: TGTGCCATCAGCCCGGGACTAGCCGGCACAGATACGCAGTATTTT; cdr3_aa: CAISPGLAGTDTQYF
j_call: TRBJ2-3; clone_size: -; cdr3_length: 17; v_call: TRBV6-2/TRBV6-3; d_call: TRBD1; cdr3_nt: TGTGCCAGCAGTTACTCCTGGACAGGGGCGGGGACAGATACGCAGTATTTT; cdr3_aa: CASSYSWTGAGTDTQYF
j_call: TRBJ2-4; clone_size: many; cdr3_length: 14; v_call: TRBV27; d_call: -; cdr3_nt: TGTGCCAGCATCGTGCGGAGGGGGAAAAACATTCAGTACTTC; cdr3_aa: CASIVRRGKNIQYF
j_call: TRBJ1-4; clone_size: many; cdr3_length: 13; v_call: TRBV20-1; d_call: TRBD1; cdr3_nt: TGCAGTGCTAGAGATCGACAGGGAGAAAAACTGTTTTTT; cdr3_aa: CSARDRQGEKLFF
j_call: TRBJ1-1; clone_size: many; cdr3_length: 14; v_call: TRBV5-8; d_call: -; cdr3_nt: TGTGCCAGCAGCTTGGCCCCGCGGCCGACTGAAGCTTTCTTT; cdr3_aa: CASSLAPRPTEAFF
j_call: TRBJ2-1; clone_size: few; cdr3_length: 12; v_call: TRBV7-3; d_call: TRBD2; cdr3_nt: TGTGCCAGCAGGGTATCGGGGGGGGAGCAGTTCTTC; cdr3_aa: CASRVSGGEQFF
j_call: TRBJ2-5; clone_size: many; cdr3_length: 17; v_call: TRBV11-2; d_call: -; cdr3_nt: TGTGCCAGCAGCTTAGTAGGGTTGAGGACAAGCCAAGAGACCCAGTACTTC; cdr3_aa: CASSLVGLRTSQETQYF
j_call: TRBJ2-1; clone_size: many; cdr3_length: 14; v_call: TRBV20-1; d_call: TRBD2; cdr3_nt: TGCAGTGCTGGAGGGAGCGGGAGTTTCGATGAGCAGTTCTTC; cdr3_aa: CSAGGSGSFDEQFF
j_call: TRBJ2-1; clone_size: -; cdr3_length: 14; v_call: TRBV20-1; d_call: TRBD2; cdr3_nt: TGCAGTGCTAGTGCGGGAGGAGGGGAGGATGAGCAGTTCTTC; cdr3_aa: CSASAGGGEDEQFF
j_call: TRBJ2-3; clone_size: many; cdr3_length: 15; v_call: TRBV5-1; d_call: -; cdr3_nt: TGCGCCAGCAGCTTTCTGGGGGCGCCCACAGATACGCAGTATTTT; cdr3_aa: CASSFLGAPTDTQYF
j_call: TRBJ2-7; clone_size: many; cdr3_length: 12; v_call: TRBV6-1; d_call: -; cdr3_nt: TGTGCCAGCAGAGGAGGGTTGTACGAGCAGTACTTC; cdr3_aa: CASRGGLYEQYF
j_call: TRBJ2-1; clone_size: many; cdr3_length: 12; v_call: TRBV6-1; d_call: -; cdr3_nt: TGTGCCAGCAGACAGGGTATGGATGAGCAGTTCTTC; cdr3_aa: CASRQGMDEQFF
j_call: TRBJ1-1; clone_size: -; cdr3_length: 15; v_call: TRBV12-3/TRBV12-4; d_call: -; cdr3_nt: TGTGCCAGCAGCCCTTTAGGACGGCTGAACACTGAAGCTTTCTTT; cdr3_aa: CASSPLGRLNTEAFF
j_call: TRBJ2-1; clone_size: many; cdr3_length: 16; v_call: TRBV7-3; d_call: -; cdr3_nt: TGTGCCAGCAGCTTATTCACGGGAGCTTCATACAATGAGCAGTTCTTC; cdr3_aa: CASSLFTGASYNEQFF
j_call: TRBJ2-1; clone_size: many; cdr3_length: 12; v_call: TRBV5-1; d_call: -; cdr3_nt: TGCGCCAGTCGAGCAGGGAACAATGAGCAGTTCTTC; cdr3_aa: CASRAGNNEQFF
j_call: TRBJ2-5; clone_size: -; cdr3_length: 17; v_call: TRBV7-9; d_call: TRBD2; cdr3_nt: TGTGCCAGCAGCTTCCCGACTAGCGGGAATCTGGAAGAGACCCAGTACTTC; cdr3_aa: CASSFPTSGNLEETQYF
j_call: TRBJ2-7; clone_size: -; cdr3_length: 18; v_call: TRBV13; d_call: TRBD2; cdr3_nt: TGTGCCAGCAGCTTAGGTGTACCCGGGACTAGCGGAACCTACGAGCAGTACTTC; cdr3_aa: CASSLGVPGTSGTYEQYF
j_call: TRBJ2-1; clone_size: many; cdr3_length: 16; v_call: TRBV12-5; d_call: TRBD2; cdr3_nt: TGTGCTAGTGCCCGATCTAGCGGGATTTTATACAATGAGCAGTTCTTC; cdr3_aa: CASARSSGILYNEQFF
j_call: TRBJ2-3; clone_size: -; cdr3_length: 14; v_call: TRBV7-3; d_call: -; cdr3_nt: TGTGCCAGCAGCTCACCGGGGTACACAGATACGCAGTATTTT; cdr3_aa: CASSSPGYTDTQYF
j_call: TRBJ1-5; clone_size: few; cdr3_length: 12; v_call: TRBV20-1; d_call: -; cdr3_nt: TGCAGTGCTGGTGGTGGGGATCAGCCCCAGCATTTT; cdr3_aa: CSAGGGDQPQHF
j_call: TRBJ1-6; clone_size: -; cdr3_length: 11; v_call: TRBV6-1; d_call: -; cdr3_nt: TGTGCCAGCAGTGATAGTCAACCCCTCCACTTT; cdr3_aa: CASSDSQPLHF
j_call: TRBJ2-7; clone_size: many; cdr3_length: 12; v_call: TRBV5-1; d_call: TRBD1; cdr3_nt: TGCGCCAGCAGGGGGACAGGGGACGAGCAGTACTTC; cdr3_aa: CASRGTGDEQYF
j_call: TRBJ2-2; clone_size: few; cdr3_length: 13; v_call: TRBV7-8; d_call: -; cdr3_nt: TGTGCCAGCAGAAGTGGGACTACCGGGGAGCTGTTTTTT; cdr3_aa: CASRSGTTGELFF
j_call: TRBJ2-3; clone_size: few; cdr3_length: 14; v_call: TRBV6-2/TRBV6-3; d_call: TRBD2; cdr3_nt: TGTGCCAGCCGATCACTAGCGGTCACAGATACGCAGTATTTT; cdr3_aa: CASRSLAVTDTQYF
j_call: TRBJ2-3; clone_size: few; cdr3_length: 13; v_call: TRBV6-5; d_call: -; cdr3_nt: TGTGCCAGCAGTAACACAAGGGGAGATACGCAGTATTTT; cdr3_aa: CASSNTRGDTQYF
j_call: TRBJ2-7; clone_size: few; cdr3_length: 12; v_call: TRBV29-1; d_call: -; cdr3_nt: TGCAGCGTTGGGAGGGGGCCCTACGAGCAGTACTTC; cdr3_aa: CSVGRGPYEQYF
j_call: TRBJ2-3; clone_size: -; cdr3_length: 16; v_call: TRBV7-9; d_call: TRBD1; cdr3_nt: TGTGCCAGCAGCCTCGGACAGGGGGCGTTGACAGATACGCAGTATTTT; cdr3_aa: CASSLGQGALTDTQYF
j_call: TRBJ1-5; clone_size: many; cdr3_length: 14; v_call: TRBV30; d_call: -; cdr3_nt: TGTGCCTGGAGTGAAGGGTGGAGCAATCAGCCCCAGCATTTT; cdr3_aa: CAWSEGWSNQPQHF
j_call: TRBJ2-7; clone_size: -; cdr3_length: 20; v_call: TRBV14; d_call: TRBD1; cdr3_nt: TGTGCCAGCAGCCAAGGGGACAGGGGCCCCACAAGAAGGTCCACGGCCGAGCAGTACTTC; cdr3_aa: CASSQGDRGPTRRSTAEQYF
j_call: TRBJ2-7; clone_size: many; cdr3_length: 13; v_call: TRBV28; d_call: TRBD1; cdr3_nt: TGTGCCAGCAGAGGACAGGGGAAGAACGAGCAGTACTTC; cdr3_aa: CASRGQGKNEQYF
j_call: TRBJ1-4; clone_size: few; cdr3_length: 17; v_call: TRBV11-2; d_call: TRBD1; cdr3_nt: TGTGCCAGCAGCCCAACACTGAGCCGGGACAGGGGCGAAAAACTGTTTTTT; cdr3_aa: CASSPTLSRDRGEKLFF
j_call: TRBJ1-4; clone_size: -; cdr3_length: 13; v_call: TRBV25-1; d_call: TRBD1; cdr3_nt: TGTGCCAGCAGTGGGCGACAGGGTGAAAAACTGTTTTTT; cdr3_aa: CASSGRQGEKLFF
j_call: TRBJ2-1; clone_size: many; cdr3_length: 11; v_call: TRBV12-3/TRBV12-4; d_call: -; cdr3_nt: TGTGCCAGCAGTAAGGGGAATGAGCAGTTCTTC; cdr3_aa: CASSKGNEQFF
j_call: TRBJ2-1; clone_size: many; cdr3_length: 13; v_call: TRBV2; d_call: TRBD2; cdr3_nt: TGTGCCAGCAGTAGCGGGAGTTTAAATGAGCAGTTCTTC; cdr3_aa: CASSSGSLNEQFF
j_call: TRBJ2-5; clone_size: many; cdr3_length: 15; v_call: TRBV27; d_call: TRBD1; cdr3_nt: TGTGCCAGCCGAGAACCGGGACAGGGGGGAAGAACCCAGTACTTC; cdr3_aa: CASREPGQGGRTQYF
j_call: TRBJ2-3; clone_size: -; cdr3_length: 16; v_call: TRBV5-1; d_call: -; cdr3_nt: TGCGCCAGCAGCCAACAAAAGGTCGGACTCACAGATACGCAGTATTTT; cdr3_aa: CASSQQKVGLTDTQYF
j_call: TRBJ2-2; clone_size: -; cdr3_length: 16; v_call: TRBV10-3; d_call: TRBD1; cdr3_nt: TGCCACATCAGTGTAGTAGGACAGGGGGCAACCGGGGAGCTGTTTTTT; cdr3_aa: CHISVVGQGATGELFF
j_call: TRBJ1-5; clone_size: many; cdr3_length: 15; v_call: TRBV18; d_call: -; cdr3_nt: TGTGCCAGCTCCTCGGGGCAGACCAGCAATCAGCCCCAGCATTTT; cdr3_aa: CASSSGQTSNQPQHF
j_call: TRBJ2-7; clone_size: many; cdr3_length: 15; v_call: TRBV3-1; d_call: TRBD1; cdr3_nt: TGTGCCAGCAGCCTCCCTGACAGGGGGCTATACGAGCAGTACTTC; cdr3_aa: CASSLPDRGLYEQYF
j_call: TRBJ2-4; clone_size: few; cdr3_length: 19; v_call: TRBV7-2; d_call: TRBD2; cdr3_nt: TGTGCCAGCAGCTTAGAAAATGCGTGTTGCGGGGGAGGAGGAAACATTCAGTACTTC; cdr3_aa: CASSLENACCGGGGNIQYF
j_call: TRBJ2-7; clone_size: many; cdr3_length: 15; v_call: TRBV11-2; d_call: TRBD2; cdr3_nt: TGTGCCAGCAGCTTAGAGGGCGGGAGGGCCCACGAGCAGTACTTC; cdr3_aa: CASSLEGGRAHEQYF
j_call: TRBJ2-7; clone_size: -; cdr3_length: 14; v_call: TRBV19; d_call: TRBD1; cdr3_nt: TGTGCCAGTAGTGCCCGGACAGGGGTGGGAGAGCAGTACTTC; cdr3_aa: CASSARTGVGEQYF
j_call: TRBJ2-1; clone_size: many; cdr3_length: 18; v_call: TRBV5-1; d_call: -; cdr3_nt: TGCGCCAGCAGCTTGGCCGGTCCGCGTACAGGGTTTGGGAATGAGCAGTTCTTC; cdr3_aa: CASSLAGPRTGFGNEQFF
j_call: TRBJ2-5; clone_size: many; cdr3_length: 13; v_call: TRBV20-1; d_call: -; cdr3_nt: TGCAGTGCAAACCCCCTAGCCAGGGAGACCCAGTACTTC; cdr3_aa: CSANPLARETQYF
j_call: TRBJ1-1; clone_size: many; cdr3_length: 12; v_call: TRBV10-2; d_call: TRBD1; cdr3_nt: TGCGCCAGTAACAGGGGTAACACTGAAGCTTTCTTT; cdr3_aa: CASNRGNTEAFF
j_call: TRBJ2-1; clone_size: many; cdr3_length: 11; v_call: TRBV20-1; d_call: -; cdr3_nt: TGCGGAGCGAGCTCCTACAATGAGCAGTTCTTC; cdr3_aa: CGASSYNEQFF
j_call: TRBJ2-7; clone_size: -; cdr3_length: 14; v_call: TRBV7-9; d_call: -; cdr3_nt: TGTGCCAGCAGCTTAGACGCCGGTTTGTACGAGCAGTACTTC; cdr3_aa: CASSLDAGLYEQYF
j_call: TRBJ2-2; clone_size: -; cdr3_length: 15; v_call: TRBV7-3; d_call: -; cdr3_nt: TGTGCCAGCAGCTTAACGTCGGCTACCCAGGGGGAGCTGTTTTTT; cdr3_aa: CASSLTSATQGELFF
j_call: TRBJ2-1; clone_size: few; cdr3_length: 19; v_call: TRBV5-1; d_call: TRBD2; cdr3_nt: TGCGCCAGCAGCCGACAACCGCCGACTAGCGGGAGGTCGGACGGTGAGCAGTTCTTC; cdr3_aa: CASSRQPPTSGRSDGEQFF
j_call: TRBJ2-7; clone_size: many; cdr3_length: 15; v_call: TRBV12-3/TRBV12-4; d_call: -; cdr3_nt: TGTGCCAGCAGTATATCCGCCCGAGGCCCCTACGAGCAGTACTTC; cdr3_aa: CASSISARGPYEQYF
j_call: TRBJ2-7; clone_size: -; cdr3_length: 15; v_call: TRBV5-1; d_call: TRBD1; cdr3_nt: TGCGCCAGCAGCTTGGAAACAGGGGGGACCTACGAGCAGTACTTC; cdr3_aa: CASSLETGGTYEQYF
j_call: TRBJ2-3; clone_size: many; cdr3_length: 16; v_call: TRBV28; d_call: -; cdr3_nt: TGTGCCAGCAGTCCCTCCCGGGGCCGGGGCACAGATACGCAGTATTTT; cdr3_aa: CASSPSRGRGTDTQYF
j_call: TRBJ2-3; clone_size: -; cdr3_length: 14; v_call: TRBV10-3; d_call: TRBD2; cdr3_nt: TGTGCCATCAGTAAGCGGGAGGGTACAGATACGCAGTATTTT; cdr3_aa: CAISKREGTDTQYF
j_call: TRBJ2-3; clone_size: -; cdr3_length: 15; v_call: TRBV10-2; d_call: TRBD1; cdr3_nt: TGCGCCAGCAGTGATCCGGGACAGGGCACAGATACGCAGTATTTT; cdr3_aa: CASSDPGQGTDTQYF